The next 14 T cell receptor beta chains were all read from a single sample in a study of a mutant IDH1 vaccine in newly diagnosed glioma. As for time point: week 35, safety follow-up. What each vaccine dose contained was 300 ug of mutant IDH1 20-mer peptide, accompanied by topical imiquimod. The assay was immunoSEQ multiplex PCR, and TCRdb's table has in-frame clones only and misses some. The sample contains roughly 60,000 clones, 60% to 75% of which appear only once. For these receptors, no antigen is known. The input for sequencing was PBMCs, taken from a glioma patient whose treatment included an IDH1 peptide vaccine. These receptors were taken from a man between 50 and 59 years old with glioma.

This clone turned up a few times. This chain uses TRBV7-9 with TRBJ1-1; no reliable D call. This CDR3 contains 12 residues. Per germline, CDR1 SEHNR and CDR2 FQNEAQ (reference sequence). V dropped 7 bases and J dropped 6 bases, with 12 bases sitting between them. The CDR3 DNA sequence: TGTGCCAGCATGAAGTACGGGGCTGAAGCTTTCTTT. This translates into CASMKYGAEAFF.

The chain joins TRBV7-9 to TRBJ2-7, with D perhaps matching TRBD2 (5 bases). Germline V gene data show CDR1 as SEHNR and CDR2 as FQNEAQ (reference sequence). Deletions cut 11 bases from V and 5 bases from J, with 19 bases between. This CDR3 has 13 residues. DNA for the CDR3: TGTGCCTCCTACCCTGACACGGGAAACGAGCAGTACTTC. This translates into CASYPDTGNEQYF. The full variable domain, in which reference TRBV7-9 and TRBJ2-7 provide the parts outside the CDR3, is DTGVSQNPRHKITKRGQNVTFRCDPISEHNRLYWYRQTLGQGPEFLTYFQNEAQLEKSRLLSDRFSAERPKGSFSTLEIQRTEQGDSAMYLCASYPDTGNEQYFGPGTRLTVT.

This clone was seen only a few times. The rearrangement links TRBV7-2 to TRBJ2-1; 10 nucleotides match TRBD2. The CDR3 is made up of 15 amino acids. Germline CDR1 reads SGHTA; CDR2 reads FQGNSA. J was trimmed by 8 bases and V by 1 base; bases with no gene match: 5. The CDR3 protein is CASSLVPSGGYEQFF. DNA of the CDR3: TGTGCCAGCAGCTTAGTCCCTAGCGGGGGCTATGAGCAGTTCTTC.

CDR3 loop: CASSEGRNTEAFF. The CDR3 DNA is TGTGCCAGCAGTGAGGGACGGAACACTGAAGCTTTCTTT. The chain recombines TRBV6-4 with TRBJ1-1; tentatively, D is TRBD1 (5 bases). Per germline, CDR1 MRHNA and CDR2 SNTAGT. The V end lost 3 bases, the J end lost 1 base, and 6 bases lay between the germline ends. This CDR3 has 13 amino acids.

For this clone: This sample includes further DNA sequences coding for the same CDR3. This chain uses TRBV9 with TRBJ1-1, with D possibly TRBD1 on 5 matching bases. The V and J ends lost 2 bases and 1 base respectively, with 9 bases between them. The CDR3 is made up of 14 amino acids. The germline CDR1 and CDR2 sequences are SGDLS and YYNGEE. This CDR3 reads CASSVQGGNTEAFF. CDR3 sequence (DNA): TGTGCCAGCAGCGTCCAGGGCGGGAACACTGAAGCTTTCTTT. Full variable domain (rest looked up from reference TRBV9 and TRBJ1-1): DSGVTQTPKHLITATGQRVTLRCSPRSGDLSVYWYQQSLDQGLQFLIQYYNGEERAKGNILERFSAQQFPDLHSELNLSSLELGDSALYFCASSVQGGNTEAFFGQGTRLTVV.

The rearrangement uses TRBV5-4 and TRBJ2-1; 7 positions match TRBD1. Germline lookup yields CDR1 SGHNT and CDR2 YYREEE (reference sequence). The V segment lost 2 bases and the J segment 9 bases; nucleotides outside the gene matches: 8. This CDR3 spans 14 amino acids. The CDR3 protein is CASSLRDRAGEQFF. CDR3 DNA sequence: TGTGCCAGCAGCTTACGAGACAGGGCGGGTGAGCAGTTCTTC.

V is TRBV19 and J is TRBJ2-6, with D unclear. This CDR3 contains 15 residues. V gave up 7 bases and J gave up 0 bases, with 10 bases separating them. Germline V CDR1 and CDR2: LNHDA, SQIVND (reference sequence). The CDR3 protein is CASTSVASGANVLTF. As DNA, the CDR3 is TGTGCCAGTACGTCAGTGGCCTCTGGGGCCAACGTCCTGACTTTC.

In DNA, the CDR3 is TGTGCCAGTAGTTTCGGACAGGGCCCTTGGCCCCAGCATTTT. Translating it yields CASSFGQGPWPQHF. V is TRBV19 and J is TRBJ1-5; 8 bases line up with TRBD1. There are 14 residues in the CDR3. Germline V gene lookup returns CDR1 LNHDA and CDR2 SQIVND (reference sequence). The junction had 9 bases not matched to a gene; V was cut back by 5 bases and J by 9 bases.

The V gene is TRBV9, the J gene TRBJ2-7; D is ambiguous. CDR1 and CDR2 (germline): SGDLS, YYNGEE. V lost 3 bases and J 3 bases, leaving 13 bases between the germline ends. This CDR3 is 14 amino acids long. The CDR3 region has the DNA TGTGCCAGCAGCGACACTTCTTTTGGCTACGAGCAGTACTTC. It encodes CASSDTSFGYEQYF. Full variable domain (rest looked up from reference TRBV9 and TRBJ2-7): DSGVTQTPKHLITATGQRVTLRCSPRSGDLSVYWYQQSLDQGLQFLIQYYNGEERAKGNILERFSAQQFPDLHSELNLSSLELGDSALYFCASSDTSFGYEQYFGPGTRLTVT.

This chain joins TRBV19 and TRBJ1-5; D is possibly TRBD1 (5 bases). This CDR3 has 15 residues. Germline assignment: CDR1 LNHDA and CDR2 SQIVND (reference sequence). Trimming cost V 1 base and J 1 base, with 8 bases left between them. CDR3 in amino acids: CASSIAGRSNQPQHF. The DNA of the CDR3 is TGTGCCAGTAGTATAGCAGGGCGAAGCAATCAGCCCCAGCATTTT.

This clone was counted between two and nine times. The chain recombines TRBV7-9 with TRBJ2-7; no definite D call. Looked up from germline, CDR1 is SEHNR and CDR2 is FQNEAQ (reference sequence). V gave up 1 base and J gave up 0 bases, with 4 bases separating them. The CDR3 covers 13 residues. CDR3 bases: TGTGCCAGCAGCTTAGGCATCTCCTACGAGCAGTACTTC. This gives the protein CASSLGISYEQYF.

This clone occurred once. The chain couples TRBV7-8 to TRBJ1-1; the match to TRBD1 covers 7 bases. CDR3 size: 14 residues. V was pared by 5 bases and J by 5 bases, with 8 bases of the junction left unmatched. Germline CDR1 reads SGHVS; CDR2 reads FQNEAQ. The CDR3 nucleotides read TGTGCCAGCAGCCACGCCAGGGGGAGGACTGAAGCTTTCTTT. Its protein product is CASSHARGRTEAFF. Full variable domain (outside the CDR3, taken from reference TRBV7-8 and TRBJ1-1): GAGVSQSPRYKVAKRGQDVALRCDPISGHVSLFWYQQALGQGPEFLTYFQNEAQLDKSGLPSDRFFAERPEGSVSTLKIQRTQQEDSAVYLCASSHARGRTEAFFGQGTRLTVV.

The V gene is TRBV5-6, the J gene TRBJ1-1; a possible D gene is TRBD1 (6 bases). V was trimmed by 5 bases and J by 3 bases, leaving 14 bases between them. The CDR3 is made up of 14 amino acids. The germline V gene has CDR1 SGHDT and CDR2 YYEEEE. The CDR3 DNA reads TGTGCCAGCAGATCTGGACAGCGGTACACTGAAGCTTTCTTT. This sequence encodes CASRSGQRYTEAFF.

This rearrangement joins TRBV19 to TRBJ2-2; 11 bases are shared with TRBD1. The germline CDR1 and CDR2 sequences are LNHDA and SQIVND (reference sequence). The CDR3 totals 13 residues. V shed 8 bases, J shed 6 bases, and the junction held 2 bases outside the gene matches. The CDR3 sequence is CASGTGGPGELFF. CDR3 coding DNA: TGTGCCAGTGGGACAGGGGGTCCCGGGGAGCTGTTTTTT.